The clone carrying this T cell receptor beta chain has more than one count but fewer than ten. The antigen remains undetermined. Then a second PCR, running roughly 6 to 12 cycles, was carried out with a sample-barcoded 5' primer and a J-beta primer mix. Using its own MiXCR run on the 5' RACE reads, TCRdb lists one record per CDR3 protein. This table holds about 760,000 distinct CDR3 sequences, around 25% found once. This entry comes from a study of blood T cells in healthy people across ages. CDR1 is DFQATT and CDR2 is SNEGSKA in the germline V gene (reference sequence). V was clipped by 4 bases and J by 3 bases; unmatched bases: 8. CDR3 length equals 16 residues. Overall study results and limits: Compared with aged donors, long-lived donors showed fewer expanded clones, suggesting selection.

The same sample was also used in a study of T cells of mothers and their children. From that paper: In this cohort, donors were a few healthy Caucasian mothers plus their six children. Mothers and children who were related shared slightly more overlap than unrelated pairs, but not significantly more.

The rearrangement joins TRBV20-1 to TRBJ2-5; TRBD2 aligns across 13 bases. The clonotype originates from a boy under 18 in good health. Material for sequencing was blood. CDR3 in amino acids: CSANRLAGGLEETQYF. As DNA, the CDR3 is TGCAGTGCTAACCGACTAGCGGGAGGACTGGAAGAGACCCAGTACTTC.